This paragraph reports one TCR beta chain. Its antigen is not known. Primers: 60 Vbeta forward and 13 Jbeta reverse. The assay was immunoSEQ multiplex PCR, and TCRdb's table has in-frame clones only and misses some. Altogether 65,000 to 80,000 clones are present, 60% to 80% being singletons, with the ten largest covering roughly 22%. This specimen comes from a study of cytomegalovirus exposure and HLA in healthy donors. Across the whole study: When 350 to 500 donors were genotyped, 81% of them were found to fall in the Caucasian-associated ancestry cluster.

Findings and caveats of the study: The CMV antigen specificity of a few CMV-associated chains was confirmed through in vitro analysis.

The CDR3 runs 14 residues. V lost 8 bases to trimming and J lost 12 bases, with 22 bases between them. The germline gives CDR1 SGHVS, CDR2 FQNEAQ. The chain recombines TRBV7-8 with TRBJ1-4; TRBD1 might be the D (6 bases). The sequenced material came from PBMCs. This receptor was obtained from a woman between 40 and 55 years old in good health and CMV-seropositive. CDR3 bases: TGTGCCAGCGGTATTAAGCTGGACAGAAACCAACTGTTTTTT. Translated: CASGIKLDRNQLFF.